The sequence of this T cell receptor (beta chain) was determined in a study of shared clonotypes between healthy human individuals. Whole-study results and caveats: Few donors restricted represented genetic and exposure-history diversity. Compared with clonotypes that all four donors shared, non-shared clonotypes had lower generation probabilities.

Authors' processing steps: Junction-only immunoSEQ sequences carried no quality scores, so filtering differed. Repertoires were generated with immunoSEQ multiplex PCR, while TCRdb's copy carries only in-frame clones and drops some. V and J calls plus clone size are reproduced from that table; the DNA served to infer D and trimming. Here the sample spans under 850,000 clones, 72% being singletons. Comments on this clone: The antigen is not known.

CD4+ cells underwent separation, giving CD45RA+ naive and CD45RA-negative memory subsets. This TCR was sampled from a woman in her twenties or thirties in good health. Sequencing input: memory CD4+ T cells sorted from blood. Subset defined: CD45RA-negative fraction.

The CDR3 sequence: CASSLQSDTQYF. CDR3 DNA sequence: TGCGCCAGCAGCTTGCAATCAGATACGCAGTATTTT. The chain combines TRBV5-1 with TRBJ2-3; no clear D gene. The CDR3 runs 12 residues. Trimming removed 1 base from V and 4 bases from J, with 4 bases in between. Germline values: CDR1 SGHRS, CDR2 YFSETQ.